A single sample is the source of the 25 T cell receptor beta chains below, sequenced in a study of CD8 T cells in ankylosing spondylitis. A single record per CDR3 protein comes from TCRdb applying MiXCR to the 5' RACE reads. The sample has 150,000 to 250,000 distinct CDR3 sequences, roughly 13% seen once. Sequencing was carried out using blood, either unsorted or a sorted T cell fraction (not recorded which). Receptor source: a male donor with ankylosing spondylitis or in good health (not recorded which).

This clonotype appeared many times. The chain has TRBV12-3 or TRBV12-4 and TRBJ2-1; D assignment may be TRBD1 or TRBD2 (5 bases each). Trimming removed 3 bases at V and 5 bases at J, with 11 bases between. The CDR3 spans 14 residues. CDR3 in amino acids: CASSFLGDHNEQFF. For the CDR3, the DNA is TGTGCCAGCAGTTTTTTGGGGGACCACAATGAGCAGTTCTTC.

This clonotype was seen more than once but under ten times. The chain joins TRBV21-1 to TRBJ1-5. TRBV21-1 is assigned pseudogene status. The CDR3 loop spans 15 amino acids. The CDR3 DNA is TGTGCCAGCAGCAAAGCGTGGGGGGGAGGTCAGCCCCAGCATTTT. Translating gives CASSKAWGGGQPQHF.

The rearrangement links TRBV20-1 to TRBJ1-1; D gene ambiguous. Germline V CDR1 and CDR2: DFQATT, SNEGSKA (reference sequence). The CDR3 spans 15 residues. Between the trimmed V and J ends, which lost 0 bases and 0 bases, there was a span of 11 bases. The CDR3 DNA follows: TGCAGTGCTAGAGATTTTCGAGGCATGAACACTGAAGCTTTCTTT. This encodes CSARDFRGMNTEAFF.

Worth noting for this clonotype: At one of its ends the junction is not consistent with the germline gene, which may arise from a read error. The chain's CDR3 is CSVEDRTDYGYTF. CDR3 coding DNA: TGCAGCGTGGAAGACAGGACGGACTATGGCTACACCTTC. The chain uses TRBV29-1 and TRBJ1-2; D possibly corresponds to TRBD1 (6 bases). The V gene's germline CDR1 is SQVTM and CDR2 ANQGSEA. This CDR3 spans 13 amino acids.

The table lists this clonotype with a few counts. The rearrangement uses TRBV5-6 and TRBJ2-3, with 8 bases identical to TRBD2. Germline CDR1 is SGHDT and CDR2 is YYEEEE. This CDR3 is 16 amino acids long. Unmatched junction bases numbered 3, after V lost 0 bases and J lost 0 bases. The CDR3 bases are TGTGCCAGCAGCTTGGCCGAGCGGGGGAGCACAGATACGCAGTATTTT. Translated: CASSLAERGSTDTQYF.

This clonotype was seen a handful of times. V gene TRBV6-5 combines with J gene TRBJ2-3; D is undetermined. In germline, CDR1 is MNHEY, CDR2 SVGAGI. Trimming took off 0 bases at V and 1 base at J, with 8 bases between the two ends. CDR3 length: 15 residues. For the CDR3, the DNA is TGTGCCAGCAGTTACTCGAACCACGGCACAGATACGCAGTATTTT. Residues: CASSYSNHGTDTQYF.

The chain employs TRBV3-1 and TRBJ1-5; no clear D gene. CDR1 is LGHDT, CDR2 YNNKEL, per germline (reference sequence). CDR3 length equals 16 residues. V lost 3 bases, J lost 8 bases, and 20 bases lay in between. CDR3 sequence (DNA): TGTGCCAGCAGCCATACGATGTCTCCTCCCGGGAAGCCCCAGCATTTT. This sequence encodes CASSHTMSPPGKPQHF.

This clonotype was counted a few times. The V call is TRBV27, the J call TRBJ2-7; TRBD1 or TRBD2 may be the D gene (5 bases each). V was cut by 5 bases and J by 0 bases, with 11 bases left in between. CDR3 length equals 14 residues. Germline assignment: CDR1 MNHEY and CDR2 SMNVEV (reference sequence). CDR3 nucleotide sequence: TGTGCCAGCAGTGCTTATGGGGGCTCCTACGAGCAGTACTTC. This sequence encodes CASSAYGGSYEQYF.

In this sample, this clonotype turned up a few times. This rearrangement joins TRBV6-1 to TRBJ2-7; 7 bases match TRBD1. V gave up 6 bases and J gave up 5 bases; unmatched junction bases: 10. This CDR3 has 14 amino acids. CDR1 is MNHNS and CDR2 is SASEGT in the germline V gene. CDR3 nucleotides: TGTGCCAGCAGCGTGACAGGGATGATGAACGAGCAGTACTTC. Translation gives CASSVTGMMNEQYF.

This clonotype was picked up a small number of times. The chain uses TRBV20-1 and TRBJ1-2; TRBD1 aligns across 10 bases. The junction had 8 bases not matched to a gene; V was cut back by 6 bases and J by 1 base. The CDR3 runs to 15 residues. Per the germline V gene, CDR1 is DFQATT and CDR2 is SNEGSKA (reference sequence). The DNA for the CDR3 is TGCAGTGCGGAAACCGGGACAGGGGATAACTATGGCTACACCTTC. Encoded protein: CSAETGTGDNYGYTF.

The chain is built from TRBV5-5 and TRBJ2-5, with 9 bases identical to TRBD2. The germline gives CDR1 SGHKS, CDR2 YYEKEE (reference sequence). J gave up 4 bases and V 0 bases, and 7 bases lay outside the gene matches. The CDR3 consists of 16 residues. CDR3 DNA sequence: TGTGCCAGCAGCTTGGGTGCGGGGGGGAGACGAGAGACCCAGTACTTC. As protein: CASSLGAGGRRETQYF.

This chain links TRBV5-6 with TRBJ2-4; 8 nucleotides align to TRBD1. V trimming: 0 bases; J trimming: 0 bases; junction bases outside the gene matches: 2. Germline V lookup: CDR1 SGHDT, CDR2 YYEEEE. This CDR3 is 16 amino acids long. The DNA for the CDR3 is TGTGCCAGCAGCTTGGGGACAGGGATAGCCAAAAACATTCAGTACTTC. It specifies CASSLGTGIAKNIQYF.

The chain couples TRBV7-9 to TRBJ2-1; a possible D gene is TRBD1 (6 bases). There are 13 residues in the CDR3. CDR1 is SEHNR, CDR2 FQNEAQ, per germline (reference sequence). V was trimmed by 5 bases and J by 6 bases, leaving 11 bases between them. The CDR3: CASSRQAGNEQFF. As DNA, the CDR3 is TGTGCCAGCAGCCGACAGGCGGGCAATGAGCAGTTCTTC.

This rearrangement joins TRBV19 to TRBJ2-3; 7 nucleotides line up with TRBD1. The J segment lost 6 bases and the V segment lost 4 bases, leaving 10 bases of the junction unmatched. The CDR3 is 15 amino acids. Germline V gene lookup returns CDR1 LNHDA and CDR2 SQIVND (reference sequence). CDR3 region: CASSTLRQGPDTQYF. The CDR3 DNA follows: TGTGCCAGTAGTACCCTCCGACAGGGACCGGATACGCAGTATTTT.

The rearrangement joins TRBV7-6 to TRBJ2-6, with 12 bases lining up with TRBD1. V was pared by 0 bases and J by 0 bases, with 3 bases of the junction left unmatched. CDR1 is SGHVS and CDR2 is FNYEAQ in the germline V gene. The CDR3 runs 19 residues. This chain's CDR3 is CASSLAGQGALSGANVLTF. The CDR3 DNA reads TGTGCCAGCAGCTTAGCGGGACAGGGGGCACTCTCTGGGGCCAACGTCCTGACTTTC.

The table lists this clonotype with many counts. The gene calls are TRBV5-1 and TRBJ2-1; the match to TRBD2 covers 7 bases. V gave up 4 bases and J gave up 5 bases; unmatched junction bases: 3. Germline loops: CDR1 SGHRS, CDR2 YFSETQ. The CDR3 totals 13 residues. CDR3 in amino acids: CASSPAGDNEQFF. The DNA for the CDR3 is TGCGCCAGCAGCCCCGCGGGAGACAATGAGCAGTTCTTC.

This sequence joins TRBV4-1 and TRBJ2-2; 8 bases match TRBD1. The CDR3 is 14 amino acids. Per the germline V gene, CDR1 is MGHRA and CDR2 is YSYEKL. Trimming at V came to 4 bases and at J to 3 bases, leaving 1 base not matched to a gene. The CDR3 protein is CASSLRGHTGELFF. The CDR3 DNA follows: TGCGCCAGCAGCCTCAGGGGGCACACCGGGGAGCTGTTTTTT.

This clonotype was observed a few times. This rearrangement joins TRBV27 to TRBJ2-2, with no clear D. CDR1 is MNHEY and CDR2 is SMNVEV in the germline V gene (reference sequence). The CDR3 contains 15 residues. Between the trimmed V and J ends, which lost 6 bases and 13 bases, there was a span of 24 bases. This CDR3 is CASSLIPVRPGGLFF. DNA of the CDR3: TGTGCCAGCAGCTTAATCCCAGTCCGCCCAGGTGGGCTGTTTTTT.

The chain employs TRBV4-1 and TRBJ2-1; D perhaps matches TRBD2 (7 bases). This CDR3 has 15 amino acids. The germline V gene has CDR1 MGHRA and CDR2 YSYEKL. The V gene lost 1 base and the J gene lost 6 bases, with 13 bases spanning the gap. CDR3 sequence reads: CASSQVGGALNEQFF. DNA for the CDR3: TGCGCCAGCAGCCAAGTGGGGGGGGCCCTCAATGAGCAGTTCTTC.

The chain has TRBV15 and TRBJ2-7, with TRBD1 matching over 9 bases. The V gene's germline CDR1 is LNHNV and CDR2 YYDKDF (reference sequence). The CDR3 is 14 residues long. Germline trimming cut 1 base from V and 6 bases from J; bases unmatched to any gene: 4. CDR3 DNA: TGTGCCACCAGCAGAGGGGACAGGGCGGTCGAGCAGTACTTC. It translates to CATSRGDRAVEQYF.

V usage is TRBV7-9 and J usage is TRBJ2-5; 7 bases align to TRBD1. J lost 4 bases, V lost 5 bases, and 10 bases had no gene match. There are 15 residues in the CDR3. Germline-derived CDR1 and CDR2 are SEHNR and FQNEAQ (reference sequence). CDR3: CASSRWDSPRETQYF. CDR3 nucleotide sequence: TGTGCCAGCAGCCGCTGGGACAGTCCTCGAGAGACCCAGTACTTC. The full variable domain, completed using reference TRBV7-9 and TRBJ2-5, is DTGVSQNPRHKITKRGQNVTFRCDPISEHNRLYWYRQTLGQGPEFLTYFQNEAQLEKSRLLSDRFSAERPKGSFSTLEIQRTEQGDSAMYLCASSRWDSPRETQYFGPGTRLLVL.

Only a few counts were recorded for this clonotype. The V and J genes are TRBV18 and TRBJ2-7, with D uncertain. Trimming cost V 0 bases and J 6 bases, with 3 bases left between them. Per germline, CDR1 KGHSH and CDR2 LQKENI. This CDR3 is 11 amino acids long. CDR3 amino acids: CASSPPGEQYF. In DNA, the CDR3 is TGTGCCAGCTCACCACCTGGCGAGCAGTACTTC.

This clonotype was detected only a few times. The V gene is TRBV7-9, the J gene TRBJ1-1; D remains ambiguous. This CDR3 contains 13 residues. Trimming took off 6 bases at V and 5 bases at J, with 13 bases between the two ends. Germline-derived CDR1 and CDR2 are SEHNR and FQNEAQ (reference sequence). The CDR3 DNA sequence: TGTGCCAGCAGTAACCCGCTATGGACTGAAGCTTTCTTT. Translation: CASSNPLWTEAFF.

V and J are TRBV20-1 and TRBJ2-5; 8 bases agree with TRBD2. Germline trimming cut 0 bases from V and 5 bases from J; bases unmatched to any gene: 11. Germline CDR1 is DFQATT and CDR2 is SNEGSKA (reference sequence). The CDR3 runs 16 residues. CDR3: CSARDVGGGLSETQYF. In DNA, the CDR3 is TGCAGTGCTAGAGATGTCGGGGGGGGTTTGAGTGAGACCCAGTACTTC.

This clonotype showed up just a few times. This chain links TRBV7-2 with TRBJ2-1; D not certain. The length of the CDR3 is 15 residues. CDR1 is SGHTA and CDR2 is FQGNSA in the germline V gene. Trimming shortened V by 5 bases and J by 5 bases, and 16 bases separated the two germline ends. CDR3 sequence: CASSRGPYSNNEQFF. The CDR3 DNA reads as TGTGCCAGCAGCCGTGGACCGTATAGCAACAATGAGCAGTTCTTC.